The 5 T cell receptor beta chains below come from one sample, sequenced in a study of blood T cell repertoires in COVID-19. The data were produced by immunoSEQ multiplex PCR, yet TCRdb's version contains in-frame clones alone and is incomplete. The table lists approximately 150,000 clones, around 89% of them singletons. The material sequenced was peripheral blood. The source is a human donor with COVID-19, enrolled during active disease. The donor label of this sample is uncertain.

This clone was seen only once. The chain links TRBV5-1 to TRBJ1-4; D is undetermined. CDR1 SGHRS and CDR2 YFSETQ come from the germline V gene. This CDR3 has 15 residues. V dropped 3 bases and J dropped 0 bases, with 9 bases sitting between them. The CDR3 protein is CASSSDSATNEKLFF. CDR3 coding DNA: TGCGCCAGCAGCTCCGACTCTGCAACTAATGAAAAACTGTTTTTT.

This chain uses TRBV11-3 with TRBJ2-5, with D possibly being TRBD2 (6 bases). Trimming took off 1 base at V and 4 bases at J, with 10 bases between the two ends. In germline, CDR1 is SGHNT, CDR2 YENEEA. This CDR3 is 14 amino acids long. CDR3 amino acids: CASSLGSGRETQYF. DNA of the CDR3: TGTGCCAGCAGCTTAGGTTCCGGGAGAGAGACCCAGTACTTC.

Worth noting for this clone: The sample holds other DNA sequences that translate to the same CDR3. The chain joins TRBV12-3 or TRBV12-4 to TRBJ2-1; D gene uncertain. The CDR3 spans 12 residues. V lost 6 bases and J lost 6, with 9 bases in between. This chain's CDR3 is CASSPVLNEQFF. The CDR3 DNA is TGTGCCAGCAGCCCAGTTCTCAATGAGCAGTTCTTC.

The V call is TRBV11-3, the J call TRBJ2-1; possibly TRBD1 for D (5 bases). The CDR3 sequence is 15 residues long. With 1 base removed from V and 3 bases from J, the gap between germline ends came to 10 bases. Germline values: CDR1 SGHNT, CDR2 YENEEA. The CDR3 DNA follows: TGTGCCAGCAGCTTAGGGACATATAGCTACAATGAGCAGTTCTTC. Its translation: CASSLGTYSYNEQFF.

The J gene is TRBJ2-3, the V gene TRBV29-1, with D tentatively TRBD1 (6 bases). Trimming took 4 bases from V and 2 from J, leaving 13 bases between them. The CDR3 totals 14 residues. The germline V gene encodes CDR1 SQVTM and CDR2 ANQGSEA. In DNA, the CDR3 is TGCAGCGTTGGGGCGGACAGCTCCACAGATACGCAGTATTTT. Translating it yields CSVGADSSTDTQYF.